The clone carrying this T cell receptor (beta chain) was seen more than once but under ten times. Antigen unknown. Before any sequencing was done, the ViraFEST assay used viral peptide pools to expand antigen-specific CD4+ T cells. An approximately ten-day culture period preceded the isolation of CD4+ T cells. Neither prior SARS-CoV-2 infection nor positive nucleocapsid antibodies were present in the vaccine recipients. Culturing of under 2.5 million PBMC per well took place with approximately 9.3 IU/ml IL-2 and around 10 ug/ml peptides. These data come from a study of vaccination effects on CD4 cells after COVID-19. Whole-study context: Two doses of BNT162b2 or mRNA-1273 vaccine were administered to participants. Study-level points and caveats: Researchers report that only 1 of 255 vaccine-induced clones in healthy vaccinees cross-reacted with common cold coronaviruses.

The data were produced by immunoSEQ multiplex PCR, yet TCRdb's version contains in-frame clones alone and is incomplete. The sample records tens of thousands of clones, roughly 80% being singletons. CDR3 length equals 14 residues. Germline V CDR1 and CDR2: KGHDR, SFDVKD. The V and J ends lost 3 bases and 8 bases respectively, with 15 bases between them. This chain connects TRBV24-1 to TRBJ1-2, with a tentative D call TRBD1 (5 bases). The sequence derives from a human donor who received a COVID-19 vaccine. The sequencing here drew on CD4+ T cells from PBMCs cultured with HCoV-229E spike peptides, taken before COVID-19 vaccination. The CDR3 nucleotides read TGTGCCACCAGTGATAATGCCAGGGTAAACGGCTACACCTTC. This gives the protein CATSDNARVNGYTF.